This T cell receptor (beta chain) appears in the sequencing data of a study of blood T cells in healthy people across ages. V lost 6 bases to trimming and J lost 4 bases, with 15 bases between them. Looked up from germline, CDR1 is MNHEY and CDR2 is SVGAGI. This CDR3 region has 14 residues. Primers used in a second PCR of roughly 6 to 11 cycles were a sample-barcoded 5' primer and a J-beta primer mix. A 12-random-nucleotide template-switch adaptor tagged each cDNA molecule. One entry per CDR3 protein, called by TCRdb with MiXCR from the 5' RACE reads. This sample has 780,000 or so distinct CDR3 sequences, with approximately 55% found just once.

Input material: blood. The gene calls are TRBV6-5 and TRBJ1-2; D is unresolved. This TCR was sampled from a man at least 80 years old in good health. The CDR3 is CASSRITRSYGYTF. CDR3 coding DNA: TGTGCCAGCAGCAGAATAACCCGAAGCTATGGCTACACCTTC.